This is a list of T cell receptor beta chains from one sample in a study of shared clonotypes between healthy human individuals. Profiling relied on immunoSEQ multiplex PCR, and the TCRdb table lists in-frame clones only, not all of them. The table includes some 87,000 clones, around 68% detected once. The sample comprised memory CD8+ T cells sorted from blood. The receptors here all came from a man aged 30 to 45 in good health. Each CDR3 is given with its conserved first and last residue. D genes are given only for firm matches. Rows may omit the clone size; those that give it use once, few, many or a size class.

clone_size | d_call | j_call | v_call | cdr3_nt | cdr3_aa
many | - | TRBJ2-3 | TRBV4-2 | TGTGCCAGCAGCTCCATTCCTTCGAGGGAAGATACGCAGTATTTT | CASSSIPSREDTQYF
- | - | TRBJ2-3 | TRBV19 | TGTGCCAGTAAGGGGACCCTAGAGACAGATACGCAGTATTTT | CASKGTLETDTQYF
- | TRBD2 | TRBJ2-7 | TRBV27 | TGTGCCAGCAGTTTAACAGCACTAGCGGGAGCGCGTGCCGACGAGCAGTACTTC | CASSLTALAGARADEQYF
once | TRBD2 | TRBJ2-3 | TRBV4-1 | TGCGCCAGCAGCCCTATAAACCCGGGGAGGGCGCAGTATTTT | CASSPINPGRAQYF
few | TRBD2 | TRBJ2-1 | TRBV7-9 | TGTGCCAGCAGCTTAGTCGGCGGGAGGGATGACAATGAGCAGTTCTTC | CASSLVGGRDDNEQFF
- | - | TRBJ1-2 | TRBV25-1 | TGTGCCAGCAGTGAATTTGACGCAGGCCTCTATGGCTACACCTTC | CASSEFDAGLYGYTF
- | - | TRBJ2-5 | TRBV6-5 | TGTGCCAGCAGTTACTCGGCGGGTGGGACCCAGTACTTC | CASSYSAGGTQYF
- | - | TRBJ1-5 | TRBV11-2 | TGTGCCAGCAGCCCAGGGGACAATCAGCCCCAGCATTTT | CASSPGDNQPQHF
- | TRBD1 | TRBJ2-6 | TRBV14 | TGTGCCAGCAGCCAAGCTCCCTTTCAAGAACCGTCCGGACAGGGGGCGGGGGCCAACGTCCTGACTTTC | CASSQAPFQEPSGQGAGANVLTF
- | - | TRBJ1-1 | TRBV16 | TGTGCCAGCAGCCAATCCCCGCAGGGGTTGGGGACTGAAGCTTTCTTT | CASSQSPQGLGTEAFF
- | - | TRBJ1-1 | TRBV27 | TGTGCCAGCAGTTTATTAGGCGGTATGAACACTGAAGCTTTCTTT | CASSLLGGMNTEAFF
- | TRBD2 | TRBJ2-7 | TRBV6-1 | TGTGCCAGCTCCACCCGGGGGGAAGGTACGGAGCAGTACTTC | CASSTRGEGTEQYF
- | TRBD1 | TRBJ2-7 | TRBV9 | TGTGCCAGCAGCCCACCCAAATCCGGACAGGGTGCCTACGAGCAGTACTTC | CASSPPKSGQGAYEQYF
- | - | TRBJ1-1 | TRBV29-1 | TGCAGCGTGTTCAGCTACGCGTTGAACACTGAAGCTTTCTTT | CSVFSYALNTEAFF
- | - | TRBJ1-2 | TRBV5-1 | TGCGCCAGCAGCCTGGACGTGGGTTCCCCATTTGGCTACACCTTC | CASSLDVGSPFGYTF
- | - | TRBJ1-5 | TRBV6-1 | TGTGCCAGCAAGGAGCGCGGCAATCAGCCCCAGCATTTT | CASKERGNQPQHF
- | - | TRBJ2-7 | TRBV7-9 | TGTGCCAGCAGCTTTGGATCAACCTACGAGCAGTACTTC | CASSFGSTYEQYF
- | TRBD1 | TRBJ1-1 | TRBV29-1 | TGCAGCGTTGACGTAGATCCGGGACAGGGGACTGAAGCTTTCTTT | CSVDVDPGQGTEAFF
- | TRBD2 | TRBJ2-7 | TRBV29-1 | TGCAGCGTTGCGGCTAGCGGCTCCTACGAGCAGTACTTC | CSVAASGSYEQYF
- | - | TRBJ2-2 | TRBV7-2 | TGTGCCAGCAGCTTCTACCCCCACACCGGGGAGCTGTTTTTT | CASSFYPHTGELFF
- | - | TRBJ2-7 | TRBV2 | TGTGCCAGCAGTGAAAAGCTGGCAGGGTTATCCTACGAGCAGTACTTC | CASSEKLAGLSYEQYF
few | - | TRBJ2-2 | TRBV5-5 | TGTGCCAGCAGCTTATGGCAGGGCCCAGCCGGGGAGCTGTTTTTT | CASSLWQGPAGELFF
few | TRBD2 | TRBJ2-2 | TRBV4-3 | TGCGCCAGCAGCCAAGAATATGCGGCTAGCGGGGGAAACACCGGGGAGCTGTTTTTT | CASSQEYAASGGNTGELFF
- | - | TRBJ2-1 | TRBV28 | TGTGCCAGCAGTTTCGGTGGGGACTCCTACAATGAGCAGTTCTTC | CASSFGGDSYNEQFF
- | - | TRBJ2-1 | TRBV6-1 | TGTGCCGGGGGATTGTTCGGGTACAATGAGCAGTTCTTC | CAGGLFGYNEQFF
- | TRBD2 | TRBJ2-7 | TRBV6-6 | TGTGCCAGCAGTTTAACTAGCGGCACCCCCTACGAGCAGTACTTC | CASSLTSGTPYEQYF
few | TRBD1 | TRBJ1-1 | TRBV18 | TGTGCCAGCTCACCATTGACAGGGCTACTCACTGAAGCTTTCTTT | CASSPLTGLLTEAFF
few | TRBD1 | TRBJ1-4 | TRBV29-1 | TGCAGCGCCTTAACCCTTACAGGGGGCGGAAGTAATGAAAAACTGTTTTTT | CSALTLTGGGSNEKLFF
- | - | TRBJ2-3 | TRBV28 | TGTGCCAGCAGCTACGACAGTTCTAGAATGGATACGCAGTATTTT | CASSYDSSRMDTQYF
- | - | TRBJ2-7 | TRBV18 | TGTGCCAGCTCACCTCGGGTAGCTCAGTACGCCGAGCAGTACTTC | CASSPRVAQYAEQYF
- | - | TRBJ2-7 | TRBV5-4 | TGTGCCAGCAGCTTCGGGCCTAGAGAGCAGTACTTC | CASSFGPREQYF
- | TRBD1 | TRBJ1-5 | TRBV28 | TGTGCCAGCAGTTTATTTTCAGGGGGAGATCAGCCCCAGCATTTT | CASSLFSGGDQPQHF
- | - | TRBJ1-4 | TRBV6-6 | TGTGCCAGCAGTTACTTCGTTACTGCAGGGGACGAAAAACTGTTTTTT | CASSYFVTAGDEKLFF
- | - | TRBJ1-2 | TRBV4-1 | TGCGCCAGCAGCGTAAGCTTTAACTATGGCTACACCTTC | CASSVSFNYGYTF
- | - | TRBJ1-5 | TRBV7-2 | TGTGCCAGCAGCTTAGCGATTAATCAGCCCCAGCATTTT | CASSLAINQPQHF
- | - | TRBJ2-7 | TRBV27 | TGTGCCAGCAGCGCAGGGAACTCCTACGAGCAGTACTTC | CASSAGNSYEQYF
- | - | TRBJ2-1 | TRBV7-9 | TGTGCCAGCAGCTTGTCCGGGGGTAGCGGCATGCACAATGAGCAGTTCTTC | CASSLSGGSGMHNEQFF
few | TRBD1 | TRBJ2-2 | TRBV11-3 | TGTGCCAGCAGCCTCGGGACAGCAACCGGGGAGCTGTTTTTT | CASSLGTATGELFF
- | - | TRBJ2-3 | TRBV18 | TGTGCCAGCCCACCGCGGCGGACAGATACGCAGTATTTT | CASPPRRTDTQYF
- | - | TRBJ2-1 | TRBV7-8 | TGTGCCAGCACCGAACGAAGCGGAACCTACAATGAGCAGTTCTTC | CASTERSGTYNEQFF
- | - | TRBJ2-7 | TRBV27 | TGTGCCAGCAGTTTATTCCAGGGTGTCGGGAACGAGCAGTACTTC | CASSLFQGVGNEQYF
- | - | TRBJ2-7 | TRBV7-2 | TGTGCCAGCAGCTTCGTCCCGGCCTCCTACGAGCAGTACTTC | CASSFVPASYEQYF
- | - | TRBJ2-6 | TRBV6-7 | TGTGCCAGCAGTAGGGACCTGCGTATACAAAGTCGGGCCAACGTCCTGACTTTC | CASSRDLRIQSRANVLTF